Sequencing of this T cell receptor beta chain was carried out in a study of blood T cell repertoires in COVID-19. Across the study: COVID-19 samples collected from the United States, Italy and Spain covered acute and convalescent phases. From T cells, B-cell-depleted T cells, or PBMCs came the material, which was cDNA or gDNA.

Repertoires were generated with immunoSEQ multiplex PCR, while TCRdb's copy carries only in-frame clones and drops some. The sample yields some 370,000 clones, approximately 87% seen once. This CDR3 region has 13 residues. Germline lookup yields CDR1 SGHAT and CDR2 FQNNGV. This clone was seen more than once but under ten times. One end of the junction does not line up with germline, which may come from a read error. Seattle participants joined during active infection and were tracked over time. This TCR was sampled from a woman aged 25 to 39 with COVID-19, enrolled during active disease. The sample taken for sequencing was peripheral blood. The chain carries TRBV11-2 and TRBJ1-6; D remains ambiguous. The CDR3 sequence: CASSLEYSSPLHF. CDR3 DNA: TGTGCCAGCAGCTTAGAGTATAGTTCACCCCTCCACTTT. Using reference TRBV11-2 and TRBJ1-6 for the parts outside the CDR3, the full variable domain is EAGVAQSPRYKIIEKRQSVAFWCNPISGHATLYWYQQILGQGPKLLIQFQNNGVVDDSQLPKDRFSAERLKGVDSTLKIQPAKLEDSAVYLCASSLEYSSPLHFGNGTRLTVT.